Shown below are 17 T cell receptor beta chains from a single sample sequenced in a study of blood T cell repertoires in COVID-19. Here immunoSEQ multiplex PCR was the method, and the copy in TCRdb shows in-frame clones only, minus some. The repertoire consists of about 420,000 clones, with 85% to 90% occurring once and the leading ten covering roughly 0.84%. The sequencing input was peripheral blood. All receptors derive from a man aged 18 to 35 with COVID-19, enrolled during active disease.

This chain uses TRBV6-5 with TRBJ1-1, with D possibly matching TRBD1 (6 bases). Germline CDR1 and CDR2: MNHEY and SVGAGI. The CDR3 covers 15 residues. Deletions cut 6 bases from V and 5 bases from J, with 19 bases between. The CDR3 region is CASRPRGGSSTEAFF. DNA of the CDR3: TGTGCCAGCAGACCTCGAGGGGGTAGTAGTACTGAAGCTTTCTTT.

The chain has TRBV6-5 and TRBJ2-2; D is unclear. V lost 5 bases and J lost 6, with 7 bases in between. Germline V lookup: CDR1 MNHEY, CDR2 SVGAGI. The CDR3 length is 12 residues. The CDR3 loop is CASSPGPGELFF. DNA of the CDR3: TGTGCCAGCAGTCCTGGCCCCGGGGAGCTGTTTTTT.

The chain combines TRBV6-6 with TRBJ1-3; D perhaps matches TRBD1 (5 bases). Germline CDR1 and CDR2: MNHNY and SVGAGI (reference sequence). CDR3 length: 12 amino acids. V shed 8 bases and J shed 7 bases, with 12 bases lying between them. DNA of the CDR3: TGTGCCAGCTCGGGGGGGGGTAACACCATATATTTT. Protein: CASSGGGNTIYF.

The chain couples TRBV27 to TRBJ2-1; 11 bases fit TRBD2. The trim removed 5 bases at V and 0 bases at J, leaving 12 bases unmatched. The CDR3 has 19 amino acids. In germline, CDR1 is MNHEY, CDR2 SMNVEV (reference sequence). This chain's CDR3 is CASSPTGLAASRSYNEQFF. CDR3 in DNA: TGTGCCAGCAGTCCGACGGGACTAGCGGCCTCTCGCTCCTACAATGAGCAGTTCTTC.

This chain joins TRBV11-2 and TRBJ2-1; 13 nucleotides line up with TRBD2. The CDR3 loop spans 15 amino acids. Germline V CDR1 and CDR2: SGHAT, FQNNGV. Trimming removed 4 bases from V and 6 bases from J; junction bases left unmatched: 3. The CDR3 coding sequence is TGTGCCAGCAGCTCACTAGCGGGAGGGAGCAATGAGCAGTTCTTC. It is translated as CASSSLAGGSNEQFF.

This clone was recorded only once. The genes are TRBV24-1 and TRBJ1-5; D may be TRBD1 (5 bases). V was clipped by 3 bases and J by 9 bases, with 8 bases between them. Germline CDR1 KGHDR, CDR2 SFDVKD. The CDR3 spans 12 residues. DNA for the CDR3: TGTGCCACCAGTGATCCCGGGGGGCCCCAGCATTTT. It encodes CATSDPGGPQHF.

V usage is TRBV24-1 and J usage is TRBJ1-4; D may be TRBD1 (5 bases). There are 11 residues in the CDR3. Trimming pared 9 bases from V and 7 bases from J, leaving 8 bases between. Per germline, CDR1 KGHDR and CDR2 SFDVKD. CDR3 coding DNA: TGTGCCACCGGGGGAGGTGAAAAACTGTTTTTT. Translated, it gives CATGGGEKLFF.

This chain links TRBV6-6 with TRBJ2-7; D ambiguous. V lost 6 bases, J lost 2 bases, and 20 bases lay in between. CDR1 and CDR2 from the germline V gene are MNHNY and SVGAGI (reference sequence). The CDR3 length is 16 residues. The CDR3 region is CASSRSRILGPYEQYF. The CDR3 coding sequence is TGTGCCAGCAGCCGATCTCGAATCTTGGGCCCCTACGAGCAGTACTTC.

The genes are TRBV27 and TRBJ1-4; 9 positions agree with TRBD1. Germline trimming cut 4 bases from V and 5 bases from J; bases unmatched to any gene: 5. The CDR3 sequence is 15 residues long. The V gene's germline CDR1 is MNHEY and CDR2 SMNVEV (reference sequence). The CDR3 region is CASSSMGTGNEKLFF. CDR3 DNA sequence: TGTGCCAGCAGTTCGATGGGGACAGGGAATGAAAAACTGTTTTTT.

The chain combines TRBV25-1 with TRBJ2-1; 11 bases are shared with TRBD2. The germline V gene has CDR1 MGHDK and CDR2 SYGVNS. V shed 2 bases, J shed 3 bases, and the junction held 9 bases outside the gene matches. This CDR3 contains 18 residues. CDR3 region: CASSETGTSGPLYNEQFF. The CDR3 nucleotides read TGTGCCAGCAGTGAAACCGGGACTAGCGGACCTCTCTACAATGAGCAGTTCTTC.

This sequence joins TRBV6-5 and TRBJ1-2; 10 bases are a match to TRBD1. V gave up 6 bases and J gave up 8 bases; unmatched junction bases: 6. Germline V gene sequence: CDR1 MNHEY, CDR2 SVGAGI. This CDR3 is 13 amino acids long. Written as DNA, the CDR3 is TGTGCCAGCAGCATAGGGACAGGGGAAGGCTACACCTTC. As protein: CASSIGTGEGYTF.

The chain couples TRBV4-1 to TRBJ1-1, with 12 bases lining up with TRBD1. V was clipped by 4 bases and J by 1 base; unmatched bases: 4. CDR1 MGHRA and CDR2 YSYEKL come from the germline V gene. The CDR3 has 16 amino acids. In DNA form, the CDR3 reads TGCGCCAGCAGCCCGGGACAGGGGGCGCGGAACACTGAAGCTTTCTTT. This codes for CASSPGQGARNTEAFF.

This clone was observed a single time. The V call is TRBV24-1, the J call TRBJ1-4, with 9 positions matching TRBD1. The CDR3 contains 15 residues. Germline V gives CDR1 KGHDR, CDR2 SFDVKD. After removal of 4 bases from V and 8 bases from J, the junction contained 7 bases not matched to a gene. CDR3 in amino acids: CATSDPGTGSEKLFF. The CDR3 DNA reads TGTGCCACCAGTGACCCTGGGACAGGGTCCGAAAAACTGTTTTTT.

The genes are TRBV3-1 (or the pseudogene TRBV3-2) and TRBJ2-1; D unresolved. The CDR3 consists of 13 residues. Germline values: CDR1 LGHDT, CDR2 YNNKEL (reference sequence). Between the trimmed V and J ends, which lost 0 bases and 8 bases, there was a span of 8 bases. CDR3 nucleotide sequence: TGTGCCAGCAGCCAAGACCTCCCCGATGAGCAGTTCTTC. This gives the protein CASSQDLPDEQFF.

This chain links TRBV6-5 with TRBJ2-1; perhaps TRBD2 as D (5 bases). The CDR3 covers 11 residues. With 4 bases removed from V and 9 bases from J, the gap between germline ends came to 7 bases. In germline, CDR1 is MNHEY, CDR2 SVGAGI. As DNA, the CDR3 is TGTGCCAGCAGTTCGGGAATTGAGCAGTTCTTC. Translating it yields CASSSGIEQFF.

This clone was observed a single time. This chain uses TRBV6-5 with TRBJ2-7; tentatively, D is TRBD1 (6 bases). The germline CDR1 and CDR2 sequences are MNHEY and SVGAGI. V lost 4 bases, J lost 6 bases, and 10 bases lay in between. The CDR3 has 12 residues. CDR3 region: CASSFTGLEQYF. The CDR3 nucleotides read TGTGCCAGCAGTTTCACAGGGCTCGAGCAGTACTTC.

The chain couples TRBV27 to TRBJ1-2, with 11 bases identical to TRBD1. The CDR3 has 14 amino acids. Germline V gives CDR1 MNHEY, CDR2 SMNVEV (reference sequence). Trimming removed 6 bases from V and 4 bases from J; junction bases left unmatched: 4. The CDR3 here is CASRGQGDGYGYTF. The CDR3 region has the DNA TGTGCCAGCAGGGGACAGGGGGACGGCTATGGCTACACCTTC.